Each of the 26 T cell receptor beta chains below was sequenced from the same sample in a study of esophageal squamous cell carcinoma under preoperative chemotherapy (dated by TCRdb to the late 2010s). Libraries came from PCR. The sequencer was a HiSeq X Ten. TCRdb trimmed public reads at Q25 via fastp, called clones via MiXCR and kept in-frame beta chains. One record per CDR3 amino acid sequence lists the most common genes and DNA. This sample has approximately 19,000 distinct CDR3 sequences in its table, and just over 45% of those were observed once. The top ten clones comprise 25% to 30% of the sample. The sample's time point, from its label and the paper: after preoperative PTX-NDP chemotherapy. This sample was obtained from a patient given preoperative chemotherapy. The receptors derive from a human donor with esophageal squamous cell carcinoma. The donor label of this sample is uncertain.

Remarks on this clonotype: The junction and the germline gene differ at one end; a read error may be behind it. CDR3 protein: CAGSWGSGVDTQYF. The CDR3 DNA sequence: TGTGCCGGCAGCTGGGGCAGCGGCGTGGATACGCAGTATTTC. The rearrangement joins TRBV6-1 to TRBJ2-3; either TRBD1 or TRBD2 may fit D (5 bases each). CDR1 is MNHNS, CDR2 SASEGT, per germline. The CDR3 covers 14 residues.

This chain links TRBV4-2 with TRBJ2-3, with 14 positions matching TRBD2. The V and J ends lost 3 bases and 1 base, in that order; junction bases with no gene match: 12. Germline CDR1 is LGHNA and CDR2 is YNFKEQ. There are 20 residues in the CDR3. The DNA of the CDR3 is TGTGCCAGCAGCCAGTCAACCGGGACTAGCGGGAGAGGTGGCACAGATACGCAGTATTTT. Protein: CASSQSTGTSGRGGTDTQYF.

The rearrangement joins TRBV7-9 to TRBJ2-5, with 10 bases matching TRBD2. Germline values: CDR1 SEHNR, CDR2 FQNEAQ (reference sequence). The CDR3 sequence is 16 residues long. V gave up 4 bases and J gave up 0 bases; unmatched junction bases: 5. The CDR3 DNA reads TGTGCCAGCAGCTCAGGTAGCGGGGGGTACCAAGAGACCCAGTACTTC. Encoded protein: CASSSGSGGYQETQYF. Based on the CDR3 plus reference TRBV7-9 and TRBJ2-5, the full variable domain is DTGVSQNPRHKITKRGQNVTFRCDPISEHNRLYWYRQTLGQGPEFLTYFQNEAQLEKSRLLSDRFSAERPKGSFSTLEIQRTEQGDSAMYLCASSSGSGGYQETQYFGPGTRLLVL.

The chain uses TRBV28 and TRBJ1-1; tentative D call: TRBD1 (6 bases). CDR3 size: 15 residues. Trimming shortened V by 5 bases and J by 0 bases, and 13 bases separated the two germline ends. Germline-derived CDR1 and CDR2 are MDHEN and SYDVKM. The CDR3 reads CASSDTGTVNTEAFF. In nucleotides, the CDR3 is TGTGCCAGCAGTGACACAGGGACTGTGAACACTGAAGCTTTCTTT.

The V gene is TRBV25-1, the J gene TRBJ2-3, with D possibly TRBD2 on 5 matching bases. The V and J ends lost 9 bases and 2 bases respectively, with 9 bases between them. This CDR3 has 12 amino acids. CDR1 is MGHDK and CDR2 is SYGVNS in the germline V gene. The CDR3 loop is CASQDSTDTQYF. In nucleotides, the CDR3 is TGTGCCAGTCAGGACTCCACAGATACGCAGTATTTT.

This clonotype has just a few counts. The chain joins TRBV6-5 to TRBJ2-3; TRBD2 agrees at 10 bases. V was clipped by 0 bases and J by 6 bases; unmatched bases: 6. Per the germline V gene, CDR1 is MNHEY and CDR2 is SVGAGI. This CDR3 comprises 16 residues. CDR3 region: CASSYSAGGAVDTQYF. DNA for the CDR3: TGTGCCAGCAGTTACTCAGCGGGAGGGGCGGTGGATACGCAGTATTTT.

V usage is TRBV6-1 and J usage is TRBJ2-1; 7 nucleotides match TRBD1. CDR1 and CDR2 from the germline V gene are MNHNS and SASEGT. J gave up 7 bases and V 7 bases, and 10 bases lay outside the gene matches. The CDR3 loop spans 14 amino acids. The CDR3 spells CASTEGAGWNEQFF. Here the CDR3 DNA reads TGTGCCAGCACCGAGGGGGCAGGGTGGAATGAGCAGTTCTTC.

The genes are TRBV7-6 and TRBJ2-5; D ambiguous. The CDR3 spans 15 residues. Between the trimmed V and J ends, which lost 10 bases and 4 bases, there was a span of 22 bases. Germline CDR1 reads SGHVS; CDR2 reads FNYEAQ. The DNA of the CDR3 is TGTGCCACGGGCCTCGGTGGCCTGCACCCAGAGACCCAGTACTTC. Translation gives CATGLGGLHPETQYF.

This clonotype was observed at least ten times. This chain joins TRBV7-2 and TRBJ2-1; D is perhaps TRBD2 (7 bases). CDR1 and CDR2 (germline): SGHTA, FQGNSA. V was shortened by 4 bases and J by 8 bases, with 15 bases between the two germline ends. The CDR3 is 14 amino acids. The CDR3 nucleotides are TGTGCCAGCAGCTCCTTGAGGGGGGGCGATGAGCAGTTCTTC. It encodes CASSSLRGGDEQFF.

The chain recombines TRBV7-9 with TRBJ2-7; 11 bases are a match to TRBD1. The germline CDR1 and CDR2 sequences are SEHNR and FQNEAQ (reference sequence). Trimming cost V 4 bases and J 9 bases; bases outside gene matches: 2. CDR3 length: 12 residues. CDR3 sequence (DNA): TGTGCCAGCAGCTCCGGGACAGGGGGGCAGTACTTC. It translates to CASSSGTGGQYF.

A remark on this clonotype: A much larger clone lies a single base off, so this may be a read error. The chain's CDR3 is CASSLLDGQGFPTEQYF. DNA for the CDR3: TGTGCCAGCAGCTTATTGGACGGACAGGGGTTCCCGACTGAGCAGTACTTC. The chain combines TRBV7-2 with TRBJ2-5; TRBD1 matches 9 bases. CDR1 SGHTA and CDR2 FQGNSA come from the germline V gene. The CDR3 sequence is 17 residues long. The trim removed 2 bases at V and 11 bases at J, leaving 18 bases unmatched. The entire variable domain, with the rest obtained from reference TRBV7-2 and TRBJ2-5, is as follows: GAGVSQSPSNKVTEKGKDVELRCDPISGHTALYWYRQSLGQGLEFLIYFQGNSAPDKSGLPSDRFSAERTGGSVSTLTIQRTQQEDSAVYLCASSLLDGQGFPTEQYFGPGTRLLVL.

The chain recombines TRBV7-9 with TRBJ2-5; TRBD2 matches at 9 bases. The J call could be wrong; TRBJ2-7 is a better fit for the DNA end. CDR1 SEHNR and CDR2 FQNEAQ come from the germline V gene (reference sequence). This CDR3 is built from 13 residues. This CDR3 reads CATSTSGQYEQYF. CDR3 sequence (DNA): TGTGCCACTTCGACTAGCGGCCAATACGAGCAGTACTTC.

Comment on this clonotype: The final CDR3 position lacks the conserved phenylalanine or tryptophan, pointing to a likely read error. It is unclear where the CDR3 begins or ends on the DNA, so no DNA is shown, and the CDR3 is as TCRdb lists it. The V call is TRBV7-8, the J call TRBJ2-5; no DNA check was done on the table's D call, TRBD1. The CDR3 comprises 14 residues, both ends counted. Looked up from germline, CDR1 is SGHVS and CDR2 is FQNEAQ. CDR3 region: CASSARTGGASRLS.

A word on this clonotype: A read error may account for a junction end that differs from germline. This sequence joins TRBV7-3 and TRBJ2-1; 7 bases map to TRBD2. CDR1 and CDR2 from the germline V gene are SGHTA and FQGTGA. The length of the CDR3 is 16 residues. The DNA of the CDR3 is TGTGACAGCAGCTCGCGTGGCGGGAGCTCCTACAATGAGCAGTTCTTC. Translating gives CDSSSRGGSSYNEQFF.

As for this clonotype: Possible read error: a much larger clone is one base away. The V and J genes are TRBV27 and TRBJ2-5; 13 bases fit TRBD2. V shed 0 bases and J 11 bases; nucleotides not matched to a gene: 9. The CDR3 is 16 residues long. Germline lookup yields CDR1 MNHEY and CDR2 SMNVEV (reference sequence). This chain's CDR3 is CASSLSLAGGYNEQYF. The DNA of the CDR3 is TGTGCCAGCAGTTTATCACTAGCGGGAGGGTACAATGAGCAGTACTTC.

This clonotype was detected ten times or more. The rearrangement joins TRBV7-2 to TRBJ2-1; D is unclear. CDR3 length: 14 residues. Trimming pared 2 bases from V and 13 bases from J, leaving 18 bases between. Germline V gene sequence: CDR1 SGHTA, CDR2 FQGNSA. CDR3 protein: CASSLSGSKETQFF. The CDR3 region has the DNA TGTGCCAGCAGCTTATCGGGCAGTAAAGAGACCCAGTTCTTC.

Concerning this clonotype itself: The junction shows a germline mismatch at one end, possibly a read error. The V and J genes are TRBV7-2 and TRBJ2-3; TRBD2 matches at 9 bases. This CDR3 contains 15 residues. Germline V gene lookup returns CDR1 SGHTA and CDR2 FQGNSA. The CDR3 sequence: CASSLAGVGADTQYF. The CDR3 nucleotides are TGTGCCAGCAGTTTAGCGGGAGTGGGGGCGGATACGCAGTATTTT.

The chain couples TRBV7-9 to TRBJ2-3; the D gene is possibly TRBD2 (6 bases). This CDR3 is built from 15 residues. From germline, CDR1 is SEHNR and CDR2 FQNEAQ (reference sequence). V lost 5 bases and J 0 bases, leaving 12 bases between the germline ends. The CDR3 sequence: CASSPPGESTDTQYF. The CDR3 DNA sequence: TGTGCCAGCAGCCCGCCGGGAGAAAGCACAGATACGCAGTATTTT.

In regard to this clonotype: Sequence at one end of the junction differs from germline and may be a read error. The chain combines TRBV7-2 with TRBJ2-4, with 9 bases identical to TRBD1. The CDR3 length is 16 residues. Germline V lookup: CDR1 SGHTA, CDR2 FQGNSA. DNA of the CDR3: TGTGCCAGCAGCGCACGACAGGGGGGGACCACAAACACGCAGTATTTC. It encodes CASSARQGGTTNTQYF.

This clonotype showed up many times. This rearrangement joins TRBV7-8 to TRBJ2-1; no clear D gene. The CDR3 is 11 residues long. Germline V lookup: CDR1 SGHVS, CDR2 FQNEAQ. With 0 bases removed from V and 10 bases from J, the gap between germline ends came to 4 bases. CDR3 region: CASSLADEQFF. The CDR3 DNA reads as TGTGCCAGCAGCTTAGCCGACGAGCAGTTCTTC.

As DNA, the CDR3 is TGTGCCAGCAGCCCTTTACTCTACAATGAGCAGTTCTTC. Its protein is CASSPLLYNEQFF. This sequence joins TRBV7-8 and TRBJ2-1; D not resolved. Germline-derived CDR1 and CDR2 are SGHVS and FQNEAQ. The CDR3 contains 13 residues. V shed 5 bases and J shed 3 bases, with 8 bases lying between them.

Notes on this clonotype: One end of the junction varies from germline; a read error may be responsible. The rearrangement joins TRBV7-3 to TRBJ2-5; 9 nucleotides agree with TRBD2. The CDR3 sequence is 15 residues long. Germline assignment: CDR1 SGHTA and CDR2 FQGTGA. This chain's CDR3 is CASSAASGELDTQYF. DNA of the CDR3: TGTGCCAGCAGCGCTGCTAGCGGGGAGCTAGATACCCAGTATTTC. The whole variable domain, filled in from reference TRBV7-3 and TRBJ2-5, reads GAGVSQTPSNKVTEKGKYVELRCDPISGHTALYWYRQSLGQGPEFLIYFQGTGAADDSGLPNDRFFAVRPEGSVSTLKIQRTERGDSAVYLCASSAASGELDTQYFGPGTRLLVL.

In regard to this clonotype: The germline gene is not matched at one end of the junction; a read error may be the cause. The V gene is TRBV12-3 or TRBV12-4, the J gene TRBJ2-3; 8 bases are a match to TRBD1. CDR3 length: 15 residues. CDR3 sequence: CGSSLQQGAEDTQYF. CDR3 DNA sequence: TGTGGCAGCAGCTTGCAGCAGGGGGCGGAGGATACGCAGTATTTC.

This clonotype was recorded many times. The chain recombines TRBV12-3 or TRBV12-4 with TRBJ1-2, with D unclear. V dropped 3 bases and J dropped 4 bases, with 6 bases sitting between them. The length of the CDR3 is 12 residues. In DNA form, the CDR3 reads TGTGCCAGCAGTTTGGGAAGCTATGGCTACACCTTC. The encoded protein is CASSLGSYGYTF.

On this clonotype itself: At one end the junction does not follow the germline gene, possibly because of a read error. V and J are TRBV7-8 and TRBJ2-5; maybe TRBD2 (5 bases). Germline CDR1 reads SGHVS; CDR2 reads FQNEAQ. CDR3 length equals 14 residues. The CDR3 region is CASSSTTTKATRYF. The CDR3 coding sequence is TGTGCCAGCAGCTCGACTACGACGAAAGCGACCCGGTATTTC.

This clonotype is termed medium-sized. The chain joins TRBV4-1 to TRBJ1-6, with D tentatively TRBD1 (5 bases). V lost 1 base to trimming and J lost 9 bases, with 16 bases between them. CDR1 and CDR2 (germline): MGHRA, YSYEKL. The CDR3 is 16 amino acids. The CDR3: CASSQVIGTVGSPLHF. The CDR3 bases are TGCGCCAGCAGCCAAGTGATTGGGACGGTCGGTTCACCCCTCCACTTT.